A selection of T cell receptor beta chains follows, all from one sample in a study of neurological immune-mediated disorders. Each CDR3 protein is one row after TCRdb ran MiXCR on the 5' RACE reads. The repertoire has about 35,000 distinct CDR3 sequences, less than 5% of them found once; the top ten carry less than 2.5%. Sequencing was carried out using PBMCs. The receptors were sampled from a man aged 25 to 45 with multiple sclerosis. Both conserved end residues are part of each CDR3. A D gene is named only where the DNA matches it firmly. Clone size appears in some rows only: once, few, many, or a class for an expanded clone.

CDR3 protein	CDR3 DNA	V gene	J gene	D gene	clone size
CASSYGSLRADTQYF	TGTGCCAGCAGTTACGGAAGCCTACGGGCAGATACGCAGTATTTT	TRBV6-5	TRBJ2-3	-	few
CASSFREEGAYQETQYF	TGTGCCAGCAGCTTTAGAGAGGAGGGGGCCTACCAAGAGACCCAGTACTTC	TRBV5-6	TRBJ2-5	-	many
CSAILVLGALNTEAFF	TGCAGTGCTATCCTAGTCCTCGGGGCCCTGAACACTGAAGCTTTCTTT	TRBV20-1	TRBJ1-1	-	many
CSARPRAGNQPQHF	TGCAGTGCTAGACCCCGGGCGGGCAATCAGCCCCAGCATTTT	TRBV20-1	TRBJ1-5	-	many
CASRILTMNTEAFF	TGCGCCAGCAGAATCTTAACTATGAACACTGAAGCTTTCTTT	TRBV5-1	TRBJ1-1	-	many
CSVLNTEAFF	TGCAGCGTTTTGAACACTGAAGCTTTCTTT	TRBV29-1	TRBJ1-1	-	many
CASSVIGGNTEAFF	TGTGCCAGCAGTGTGATCGGGGGGAACACTGAAGCTTTCTTT	TRBV6-1	TRBJ1-1	-	many
CASSLIGQSVFIQYF	TGTGCCAGCAGCTTGATCGGACAGAGTGTATTCATTCAGTACTTC	TRBV5-6	TRBJ2-4	-	many
CASSPQGRGYTF	TGTGCCAGCAGTCCACAGGGACGGGGCTACACCTTC	TRBV6-2/TRBV6-3	TRBJ1-2	-	many
CASSLVRGDYGYTF	TGTGCCAGCAGCTTAGTTCGGGGTGACTATGGCTACACCTTC	TRBV7-2	TRBJ1-2	-	few
CSAAQVYGYTF	TGCAGTGCTGCCCAAGTCTATGGCTACACCTTC	TRBV20-1	TRBJ1-2	-	many
CASSQEGSSYNEQFF	TGCGCCAGCAGCCAAGAAGGCAGCTCCTACAATGAGCAGTTCTTC	TRBV4-3	TRBJ2-1	-	many
CASSEWATGINSPLHF	TGTGCCAGCAGTGAATGGGCCACCGGGATTAATTCACCCCTCCACTTT	TRBV6-1	TRBJ1-6	-	many
CASSPGSNQETQYF	TGTGCCAGCAGCCCGGGATCAAACCAAGAGACCCAGTACTTC	TRBV11-2	TRBJ2-5	-	many
CASSLDESSYEQYF	TGTGCCAGCAGCTTGGACGAATCCTCCTACGAGCAGTACTTC	TRBV5-4	TRBJ2-7	-	-
CASSLVFLGQPQHF	TGTGCCAGCAGCTTAGTTTTTTTAGGTCAGCCCCAGCATTTT	TRBV7-2	TRBJ1-5	-	-
CASSLVSPRGYWVDTEAFF	TGTGCCAGCAGCTTAGTAAGCCCCAGGGGATATTGGGTGGACACTGAAGCTTTCTTT	TRBV7-8	TRBJ1-1	-	many
CASSDIQGGLNSPLHF	TGTGCCAGCAGTGATATACAGGGGGGTCTGAATTCACCCCTCCACTTT	TRBV25-1	TRBJ1-6	TRBD1	few
CASTPGDSPYEQYF	TGTGCCAGCACCCCCGGGGACAGCCCATACGAGCAGTACTTC	TRBV7-6	TRBJ2-7	TRBD1	many
CASSLDQGLFNTEAFF	TGCGCCAGCAGCTTGGATCAGGGCCTCTTTAACACTGAAGCTTTCTTT	TRBV5-1	TRBJ1-1	-	many
CSARRTRDTEAFF	TGCAGTGCTAGAAGGACCAGGGACACTGAAGCTTTCTTT	TRBV20-1	TRBJ1-1	-	-
CSASPDRANYGYTF	TGCAGTGCTAGCCCGGACAGGGCTAACTATGGCTACACCTTC	TRBV20-1	TRBJ1-2	TRBD1	many
CASSALKQYNEQFF	TGTGCCAGCAGCGCTCTAAAACAATACAATGAGCAGTTCTTC	TRBV9	TRBJ2-1	-	many
CASSSGQPTDTQYF	TGCGCCAGCAGCTCGGGACAGCCCACAGATACGCAGTATTTT	TRBV5-1	TRBJ2-3	TRBD1	many